This T cell receptor (beta chain) was captured by sequencing in a study of blood T cell repertoires in COVID-19. Across the study: T cells, B-cell-depleted T cells, or PBMCs provided the cDNA or gDNA that served as material.

About this clone: At one boundary the junction diverges from the germline segment, which might be a read error.

The CDR3 runs 15 residues. The V gene's germline CDR1 is SGHAT and CDR2 FQNNGV. The protocol was immunoSEQ multiplex PCR, while the TCRdb copy is restricted to in-frame clones and leaves out a portion. The sample carries about 100,000 clones, around 90% recorded once. The source of this sequence is a man aged 50 to 59 with acute or convalescent COVID-19. The chain carries TRBV11-2 and TRBJ1-2; 9 nucleotides line up with TRBD1. The sample taken for sequencing was peripheral blood. DNA of the CDR3: TGTGCCAGCAGCTTAGGGGACAGGGTTAACAATGGCTACACCTTC. Its protein is CASSLGDRVNNGYTF. The full variable domain, rest sourced from reference TRBV11-2 and TRBJ1-2, is EAGVAQSPRYKIIEKRQSVAFWCNPISGHATLYWYQQILGQGPKLLIQFQNNGVVDDSQLPKDRFSAERLKGVDSTLKIQPAKLEDSAVYLCASSLGDRVNNGYTFGSGTRLTVV.